The present T cell receptor (beta chain) was sequenced within a study of T cell responses to AZD1222 COVID-19 vaccine. Study results and caveats: Baseline serostatus was positive in only a handful of AZD1222 recipients. Recipients of two AZD1222 doses showed rising Spike-specific TCR breadth and depth. Epitopes outside B.1.351 and B.1.1.7 mutated regions reportedly drew nearly half of spike TCRs. The sample set comprised mostly white British donors with more females, and clonal diversity was possibly underestimated.

The table came from immunoSEQ multiplex PCR; TCRdb's copy has only in-frame clones and leaves some out. The profile shows 95,000 to 150,000 clones, 85% to 90% of them singletons. V was clipped by 5 bases and J by 3 bases; unmatched bases: 11. Germline CDR1 is MDHEN and CDR2 is SYDVKM. This CDR3 has 17 amino acids. Concerning this clone: The target antigen is unknown.

The sequence derives from an adult in good health. The rearrangement links TRBV28 to TRBJ2-3, with 10 bases that match TRBD2. Sequenced material: peripheral blood, taken on day 0 of AZD1222 vaccination. The CDR3 spells CASSQPKSSGRTDTQYF. The CDR3 coding sequence is TGTGCCAGCAGTCAACCCAAATCTAGCGGGAGAACAGATACGCAGTATTTT. The full variable domain, its missing parts supplied by reference TRBV28 and TRBJ2-3, is DVKVTQSSRYLVKRTGEKVFLECVQDMDHENMFWYRQDPGLGLRLIYFSYDVKMKEKGDIPEGYSVSREKKERFSLILESASTNQTSMYLCASSQPKSSGRTDTQYFGPGTRLTVL.